A selection of T cell receptor beta chains follows, all from one sample in a study of human T cells and chemical hapten exposure. One entry per CDR3 protein, called by TCRdb with MiXCR from the RACE reads. The sample holds 27,000 or so distinct CDR3 sequences; 7.5% to 10% are singletons and the top ten take about 7%. Material: whole blood, obtained in connection with sensitization to the hapten diphenylcyclopropenone (DPC). These receptors all come from a man under 40 with alopecia areata. Some clones in this sample may be carry-over from other donors' samples. Both conserved end residues are part of each CDR3. The D gene is left open where the match is weak. Size is omitted from some rows. Given values are once, few, many or a class for expanded clones.

clone size	D gene	V gene	J gene	CDR3 protein	CDR3 DNA
many	TRBD1	TRBV20-1	TRBJ1-5	CSASRPTGGNQPQHF	TGCAGTGCTAGCCGCCCGACAGGGGGAAATCAGCCCCAGCATTTT
many	TRBD1	TRBV29-1	TRBJ1-6	CSVGQGRNSPLHF	TGCAGCGTTGGACAGGGGAGAAATTCACCCCTCCACTTT
many	-	TRBV6-2/TRBV6-3	TRBJ2-3	CASSYSTSTDTQYF	TGTGCCAGCAGTTACTCGACTAGCACAGATACGCAGTATTTT
few	TRBD1	TRBV19	TRBJ2-4	CASSLTGYLKNIQYF	TGTGCCAGTAGTCTGACAGGGTACCTCAAAAACATTCAGTACTTC
many	-	TRBV27	TRBJ2-3	CASSPPPLSEQYF	TGTGCCAGCAGTCCTCCCCCTCTGAGCGAGCAGTATTTT
many	-	TRBV12-3/TRBV12-4	TRBJ2-3	CASRRNEASDTQYF	TGTGCCAGCAGGCGCAACGAGGCCTCAGATACGCAGTATTTT
-	-	TRBV18	TRBJ2-2	CASSPPNAGGGTGELFF	TGTGCCAGCTCACCACCGAACGCAGGGGGAGGAACCGGGGAGCTGTTTTTT
-	-	TRBV14	TRBJ2-3	CASSQWTTSTDTQYF	TGTGCCAGCAGCCAATGGACTACCAGCACAGATACGCAGTATTTT
-	TRBD1	TRBV28	TRBJ2-7	CASRAGTGENYEQYF	TGTGCCAGCAGGGCTGGGACAGGGGAGAACTACGAGCAGTACTTC
few	-	TRBV28	TRBJ1-1	CASSFFGSEGSLSEWAFF	TGTGCCAGCAGTTTCTTCGGATCGGAAGGGTCCCTCTCAGAATGGGCTTTCTTT
many	-	TRBV27	TRBJ1-1	CASSPLADTEAFF	TGTGCCAGCAGTCCCCTGGCTGACACTGAAGCTTTCTTT
medium-sized	-	TRBV11-2	TRBJ2-3	CASSQAGPDTQYF	TGTGCCAGCAGCCAGGCGGGGCCAGATACGCAGTATTTT
-	-	TRBV19	TRBJ1-4	CASSPTQAANEKLFF	TGTGCCAGTAGCCCGACTCAAGCGGCTAATGAAAAACTGTTTTTT
few	-	TRBV13	TRBJ1-6	CASTTRTHNSPLHF	TGTGCCAGCACCACCCGGACTCATAATTCACCCCTCCACTTT
few	TRBD1	TRBV7-9	TRBJ2-4	CASSSKLTGTGGNIQYF	TGTGCCAGCAGCTCCAAACTGACCGGGACAGGGGGAAACATTCAGTACTTC
many	-	TRBV12-3/TRBV12-4	TRBJ1-4	CASSPGVENEKLFF	TGTGCCAGCAGTCCAGGGGTGGAGAATGAAAAACTGTTTTTT
many	-	TRBV12-3/TRBV12-4	TRBJ1-2	CASSLDRDYGYTF	TGTGCCAGCAGTTTAGACAGGGACTATGGCTACACCTTC